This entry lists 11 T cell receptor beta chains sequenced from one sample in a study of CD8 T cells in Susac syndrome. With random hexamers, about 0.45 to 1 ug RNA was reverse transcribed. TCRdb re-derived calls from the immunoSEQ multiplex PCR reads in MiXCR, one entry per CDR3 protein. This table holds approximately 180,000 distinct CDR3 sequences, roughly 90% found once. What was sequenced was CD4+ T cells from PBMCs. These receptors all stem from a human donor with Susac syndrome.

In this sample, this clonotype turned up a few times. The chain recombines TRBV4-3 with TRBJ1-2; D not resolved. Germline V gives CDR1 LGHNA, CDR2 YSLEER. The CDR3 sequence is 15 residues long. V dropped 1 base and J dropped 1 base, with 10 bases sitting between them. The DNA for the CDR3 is TGCGCCAGCAGCCAAGCATACGGGAATAACTATGGCTACACCTTC. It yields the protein CASSQAYGNNYGYTF.

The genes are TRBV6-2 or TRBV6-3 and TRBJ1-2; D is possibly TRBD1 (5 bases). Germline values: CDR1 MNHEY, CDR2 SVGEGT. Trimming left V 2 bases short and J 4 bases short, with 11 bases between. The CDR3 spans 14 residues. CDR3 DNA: TGTGCCAGCAGTTACGGGGACTTACCCTATGGCTACACCTTC. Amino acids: CASSYGDLPYGYTF.

CDR3 DNA: TGCAGTGCCTCTCCGTCGCATGGCTACACCTTC. This encodes CSASPSHGYTF. The chain has TRBV20-1 and TRBJ1-2; D ambiguous. CDR1 and CDR2 from the germline V gene are DFQATT and SNEGSKA (reference sequence). This CDR3 has 11 amino acids. V was pared by 6 bases and J by 6 bases, with 11 bases between.

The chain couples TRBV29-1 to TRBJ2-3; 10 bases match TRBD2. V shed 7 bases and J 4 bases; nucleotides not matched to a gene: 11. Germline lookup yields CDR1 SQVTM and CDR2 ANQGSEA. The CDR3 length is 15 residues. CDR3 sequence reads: CSGSPSSGRADTQYF. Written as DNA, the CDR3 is TGCAGCGGATCCCCATCAAGCGGGAGGGCAGATACGCAGTATTTT.

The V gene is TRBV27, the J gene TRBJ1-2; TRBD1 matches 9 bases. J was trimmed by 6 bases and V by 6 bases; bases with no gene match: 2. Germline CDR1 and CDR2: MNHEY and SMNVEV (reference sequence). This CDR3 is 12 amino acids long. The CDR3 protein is CASSTGGNGYTF. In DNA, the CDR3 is TGTGCCAGCAGCACAGGGGGCAATGGCTACACCTTC.

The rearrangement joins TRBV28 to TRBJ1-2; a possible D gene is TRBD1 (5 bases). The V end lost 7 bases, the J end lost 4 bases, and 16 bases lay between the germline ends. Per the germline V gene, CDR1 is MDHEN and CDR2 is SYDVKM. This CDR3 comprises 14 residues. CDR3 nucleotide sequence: TGTGCCAGCACCCCCCGTAGAGGGGTCTATGGCTACACCTTC. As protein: CASTPRRGVYGYTF.

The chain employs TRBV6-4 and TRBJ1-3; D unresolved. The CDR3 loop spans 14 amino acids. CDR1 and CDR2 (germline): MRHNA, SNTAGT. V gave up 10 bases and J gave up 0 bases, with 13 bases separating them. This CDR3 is CATKEVSSGNTIYF. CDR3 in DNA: TGTGCCACCAAAGAGGTCAGCTCTGGAAACACCATATATTTT.

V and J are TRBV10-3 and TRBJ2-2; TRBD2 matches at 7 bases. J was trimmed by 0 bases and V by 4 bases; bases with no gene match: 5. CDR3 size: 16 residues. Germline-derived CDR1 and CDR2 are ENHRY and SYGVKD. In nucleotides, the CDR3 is TGTGCCATCAGTGCGGGTAGCGGGCCGAACACCGGGGAGCTGTTTTTT. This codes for CAISAGSGPNTGELFF.

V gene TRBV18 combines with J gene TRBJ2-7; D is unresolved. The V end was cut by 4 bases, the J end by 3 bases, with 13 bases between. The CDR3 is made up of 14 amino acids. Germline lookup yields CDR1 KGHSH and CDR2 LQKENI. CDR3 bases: TGTGCCAGCTCACTCCAGCGCAGAAACTACGAGCAGTACTTC. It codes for CASSLQRRNYEQYF.

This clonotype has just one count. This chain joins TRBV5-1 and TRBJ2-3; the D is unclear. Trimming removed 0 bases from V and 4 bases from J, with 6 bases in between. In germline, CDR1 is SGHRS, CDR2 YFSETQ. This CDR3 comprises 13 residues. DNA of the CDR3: TGCGCCAGCAGCTTGGAGCGCCCAGATACGCAGTATTTT. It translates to CASSLERPDTQYF.

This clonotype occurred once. Written as DNA, the CDR3 is TGTGCCATCAGTGAGCCAGGGACAAACTATGGCTACACCTTC. As protein: CAISEPGTNYGYTF. The chain is built from TRBV10-3 and TRBJ1-2; D might be TRBD1 (6 bases). The CDR3 runs to 14 residues. Germline V lookup: CDR1 ENHRY, CDR2 SYGVKD. The V end lost 2 bases, the J end lost 2 bases, and 9 bases lay between the germline ends.